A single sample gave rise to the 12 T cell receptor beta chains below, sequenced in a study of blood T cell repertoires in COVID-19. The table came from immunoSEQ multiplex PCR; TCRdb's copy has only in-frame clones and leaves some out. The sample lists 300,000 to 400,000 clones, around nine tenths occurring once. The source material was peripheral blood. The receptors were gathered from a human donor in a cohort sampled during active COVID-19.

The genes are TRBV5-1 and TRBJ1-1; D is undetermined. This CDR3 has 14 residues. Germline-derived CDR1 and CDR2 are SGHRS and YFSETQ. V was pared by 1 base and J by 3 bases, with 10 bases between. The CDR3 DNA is TGCGCCAGCAGCTTGAGACCCGGGGACACTGAAGCTTTCTTT. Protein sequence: CASSLRPGDTEAFF.

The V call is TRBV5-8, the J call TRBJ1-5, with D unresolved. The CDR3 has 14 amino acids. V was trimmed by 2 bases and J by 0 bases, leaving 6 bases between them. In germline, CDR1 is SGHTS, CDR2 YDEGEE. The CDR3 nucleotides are TGTGCCAGCAGCTTCTCAGTTAGCAATCAGCCCCAGCATTTT. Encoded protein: CASSFSVSNQPQHF.

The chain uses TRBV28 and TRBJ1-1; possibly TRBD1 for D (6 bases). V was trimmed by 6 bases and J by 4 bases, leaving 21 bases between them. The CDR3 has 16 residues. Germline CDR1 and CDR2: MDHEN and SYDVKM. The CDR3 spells CASSPDSSGGGTEAFF. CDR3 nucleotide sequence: TGTGCCAGCAGCCCGGACAGCTCCGGTGGGGGCACTGAAGCTTTCTTT.

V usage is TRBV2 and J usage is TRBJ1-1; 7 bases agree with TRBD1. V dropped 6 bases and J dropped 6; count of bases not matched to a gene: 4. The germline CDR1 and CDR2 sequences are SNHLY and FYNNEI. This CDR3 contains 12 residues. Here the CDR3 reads CASSNRGPEAFF. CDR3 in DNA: TGTGCCAGCAGCAACAGGGGACCTGAAGCTTTCTTT. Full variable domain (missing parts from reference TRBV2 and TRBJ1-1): EPEVTQTPSHQVTQMGQEVILRCVPISNHLYFYWYRQILGQKVEFLVSFYNNEISEKSEIFDDQFSVERPDGSNFTLKIRSTKLEDSAMYFCASSNRGPEAFFGQGTRLTVV.

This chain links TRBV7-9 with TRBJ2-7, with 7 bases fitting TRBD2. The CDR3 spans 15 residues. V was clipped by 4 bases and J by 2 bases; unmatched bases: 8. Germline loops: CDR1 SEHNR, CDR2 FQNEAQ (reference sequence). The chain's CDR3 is CASSYPGRTTYEQYF. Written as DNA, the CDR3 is TGTGCCAGCAGCTATCCCGGGAGGACCACCTACGAGCAGTACTTC. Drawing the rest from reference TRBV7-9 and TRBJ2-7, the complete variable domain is DTGVSQNPRHKITKRGQNVTFRCDPISEHNRLYWYRQTLGQGPEFLTYFQNEAQLEKSRLLSDRFSAERPKGSFSTLEIQRTEQGDSAMYLCASSYPGRTTYEQYFGPGTRLTVT.

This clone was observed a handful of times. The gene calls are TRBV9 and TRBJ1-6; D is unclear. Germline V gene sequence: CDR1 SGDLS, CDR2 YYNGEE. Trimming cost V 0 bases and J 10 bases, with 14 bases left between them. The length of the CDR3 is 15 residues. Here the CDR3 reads CASSVGVEGTSPLHF. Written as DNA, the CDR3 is TGTGCCAGCAGCGTAGGTGTGGAGGGAACATCACCCCTCCACTTT.

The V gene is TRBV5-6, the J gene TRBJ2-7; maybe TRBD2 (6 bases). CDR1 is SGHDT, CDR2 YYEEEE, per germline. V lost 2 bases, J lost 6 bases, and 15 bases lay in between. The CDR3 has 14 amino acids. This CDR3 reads CASSLWGRRFEQYF. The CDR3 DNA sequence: TGTGCCAGCAGCTTATGGGGGAGGCGGTTCGAGCAGTACTTC.

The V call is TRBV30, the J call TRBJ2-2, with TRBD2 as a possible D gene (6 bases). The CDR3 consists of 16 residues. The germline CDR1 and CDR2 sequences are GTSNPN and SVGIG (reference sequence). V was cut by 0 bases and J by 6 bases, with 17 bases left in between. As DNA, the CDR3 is TGTGCCTGGAGTGTACCCGAGACTAGTGGAGCCGGGGAGCTGTTTTTT. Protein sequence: CAWSVPETSGAGELFF. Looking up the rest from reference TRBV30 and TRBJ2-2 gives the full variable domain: SQTIHQWPATLVQPVGSPLSLECTVEGTSNPNLYWYRQAAGRGLQLLFYSVGIGQISSEVPQNLSASRPQDRQFILSSKKLLLSDSGFYLCAWSVPETSGAGELFFGEGSRLTVL.

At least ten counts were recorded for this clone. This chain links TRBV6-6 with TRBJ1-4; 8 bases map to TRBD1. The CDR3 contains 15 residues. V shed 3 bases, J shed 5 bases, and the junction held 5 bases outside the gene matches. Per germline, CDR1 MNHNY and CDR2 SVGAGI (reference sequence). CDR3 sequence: CASSYWAGGNEKLFF. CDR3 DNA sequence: TGTGCCAGCAGTTATTGGGCAGGGGGCAATGAAAAACTGTTTTTT.

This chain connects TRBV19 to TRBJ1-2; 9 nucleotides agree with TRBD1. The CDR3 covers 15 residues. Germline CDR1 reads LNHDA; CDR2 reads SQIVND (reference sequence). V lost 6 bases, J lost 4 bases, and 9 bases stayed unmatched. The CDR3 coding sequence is TGTGCCAGTAGCGGAACAGGGGGCGTCGGCTATGGCTACACCTTC. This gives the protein CASSGTGGVGYGYTF.

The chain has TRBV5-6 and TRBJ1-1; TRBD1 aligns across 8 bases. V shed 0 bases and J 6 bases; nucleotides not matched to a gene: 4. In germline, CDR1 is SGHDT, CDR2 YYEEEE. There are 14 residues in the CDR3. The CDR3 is CASSLGQGMAEAFF. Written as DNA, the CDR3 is TGTGCCAGCAGCTTGGGACAGGGGATGGCTGAAGCTTTCTTT.

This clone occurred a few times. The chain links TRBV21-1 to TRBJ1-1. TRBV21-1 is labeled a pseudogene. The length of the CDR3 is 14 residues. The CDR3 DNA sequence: TGTGCCAGCAGCAAAGGTTCCGGGTACACTGAAGCTTTCTTT. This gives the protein CASSKGSGYTEAFF.